This record concerns one TCR beta chain sequence. Its antigen remains unidentified. Other DNA sequences within the sample encode an identical CDR3. At collection, donors were nominally healthy, but unrecorded immune exposures were probable. Primers included in the PCR were 60 Vbeta and 13 Jbeta primers. Sequenced by immunoSEQ multiplex PCR; TCRdb stores in-frame clones only, minus some. The record lists 110,000 to 150,000 clones, of which the ten most abundant hold roughly 3%. The data stem from a study of cytomegalovirus exposure and HLA in healthy donors. Study-wide results and limits: Through in vitro validation, a few CMV-associated chains were shown to be specific for CMV antigens. Cytomegalovirus status, reportedly, was diagnosed with high specificity and sensitivity by the classifier. Some TCR beta chains (164 of them) were listed as cytomegalovirus-associated.

Trimming cost V 4 bases and J 0 bases; bases outside gene matches: 5. This CDR3 has 15 residues. Germline V gives CDR1 SGDLS, CDR2 YYNGEE. The sequence came from a man in his forties in good health and CMV-seronegative. V usage is TRBV9 and J usage is TRBJ2-3, with 7 positions matching TRBD1. Sequenced: PBMCs. The CDR3 loop reads CASSPRQGSTDTQYF. CDR3 coding DNA: TGTGCCAGCAGCCCCCGACAGGGAAGCACAGATACGCAGTATTTT.